The entry below gives a single TCR beta chain sequence along with its context. This entry is derived from a study of blood T cell repertoires in COVID-19. Authors' data handling: Amplification with reference gene primers provided the estimates of nucleated cell counts. The assay was immunoSEQ multiplex PCR, and TCRdb's table has in-frame clones only and misses some. The V and J calls and the clone size are those of that table, but D and trimming were determined from the DNA. The sample contains roughly 270,000 clones, around 90% of which appear only once. The source is a man younger than 30 with active or convalescent COVID-19. The sequenced material came from peripheral blood.

CDR3: CASSLVWAGKMNTEAFF. The CDR3 DNA reads TGTGCCAGCAGCTTAGTGTGGGCAGGGAAAATGAACACTGAAGCTTTCTTT. The gene calls are TRBV11-2 and TRBJ1-1; possibly TRBD1 for D (5 bases). Trimming cost V 1 base and J 0 bases, with 15 bases left between them. Germline values: CDR1 SGHAT, CDR2 FQNNGV. The length of the CDR3 is 17 residues.